This TCR beta chain derives from a study of breast tumors, draining lymph nodes, adjacent tissues. Whole-study results and caveats: Tumor repertoires ranked between lymph nodes and nontumor tissue in diversity, with V and J gene preferences. Findings are consistent with lymph node origin and intratumoral expansion of most tumor T cells.

This clonotype was recorded at least ten times. Antigen: not known. Breast cancer patients provided tissue from their axillary draining lymph nodes. TCRdb processed the multiplex PCR reads anew with MiXCR; each CDR3 protein has one entry. The data hold more than 200,000 distinct CDR3 sequences, with roughly 32% observed a single time. CDR1 and CDR2 from the germline V gene are MNHEY and SVGEGT. The V and J ends lost 2 bases and 4 bases respectively, with 14 bases between them. This CDR3 has 15 residues. The receptor comes from a female donor with breast cancer. Some clones in this sample may be carry-over from other donors' samples. The chain combines TRBV6-2 or TRBV6-3 with TRBJ1-2; possible D gene TRBD1, 5 bases. The sequenced sample consisted of axillary lymph node tissue. CDR3 in amino acids: CASSYGLGQGYGYTF. The CDR3 region has the DNA TGTGCCAGCAGTTACGGCTTGGGGCAGGGCTATGGCTACACCTTC.